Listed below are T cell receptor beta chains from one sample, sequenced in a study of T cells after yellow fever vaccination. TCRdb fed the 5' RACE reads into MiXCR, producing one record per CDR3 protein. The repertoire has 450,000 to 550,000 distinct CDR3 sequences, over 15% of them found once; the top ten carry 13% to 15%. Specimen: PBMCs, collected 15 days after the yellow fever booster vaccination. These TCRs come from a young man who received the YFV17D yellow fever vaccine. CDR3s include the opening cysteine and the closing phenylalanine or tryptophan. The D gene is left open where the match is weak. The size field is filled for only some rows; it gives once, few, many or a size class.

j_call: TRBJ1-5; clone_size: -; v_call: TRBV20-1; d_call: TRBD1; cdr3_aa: CSAPQGASSNQPQHF; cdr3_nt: TGCAGTGCTCCGCAGGGGGCTAGTAGCAATCAGCCCCAGCATTTT
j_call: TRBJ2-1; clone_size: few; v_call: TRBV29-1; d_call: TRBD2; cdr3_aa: CSVVLAGGYNEQFF; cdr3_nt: TGCAGCGTTGTTCTAGCGGGAGGGTACAATGAGCAGTTCTTC
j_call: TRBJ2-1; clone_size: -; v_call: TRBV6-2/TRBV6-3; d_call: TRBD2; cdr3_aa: CASSYSNRPGGPLEQFF; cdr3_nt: TGTGCCAGCAGTTACTCAAATCGGCCGGGAGGACCCCTTGAGCAGTTCTTC
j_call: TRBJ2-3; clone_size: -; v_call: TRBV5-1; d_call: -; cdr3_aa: CASSSGALGSTDTQYF; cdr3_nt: TGCGCCAGCAGCTCAGGGGCTTTAGGAAGCACAGATACGCAGTATTTT
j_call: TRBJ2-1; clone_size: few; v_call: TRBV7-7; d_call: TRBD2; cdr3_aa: CASSKTSGSRDEQFF; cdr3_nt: TGTGCCAGCAGTAAAACTAGCGGGAGTCGCGATGAGCAGTTCTTC
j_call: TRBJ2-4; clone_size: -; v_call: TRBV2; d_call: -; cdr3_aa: CASSELLGIQYF; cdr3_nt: TGTGCCAGCAGTGAACTCTTGGGCATTCAGTACTTC
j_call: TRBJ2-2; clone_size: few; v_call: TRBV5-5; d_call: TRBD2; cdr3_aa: CASSLRLAVTGELFF; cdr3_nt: TGTGCCAGCAGCTTGAGACTAGCAGTTACCGGGGAGCTGTTTTTT
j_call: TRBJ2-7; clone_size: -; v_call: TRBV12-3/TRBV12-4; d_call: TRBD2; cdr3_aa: CASSPFLAGYEQYF; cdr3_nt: TGTGCCAGCAGTCCCTTTCTAGCGGGATACGAGCAGTACTTC
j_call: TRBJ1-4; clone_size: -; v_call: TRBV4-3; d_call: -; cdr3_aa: CASSRDADTRYEKLFF; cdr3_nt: TGCGCCAGCAGCCGGGATGCGGACACACGATATGAAAAACTGTTTTTT
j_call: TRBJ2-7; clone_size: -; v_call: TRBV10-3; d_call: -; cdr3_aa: CAISGVATYEQYF; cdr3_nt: TGTGCCATCAGTGGAGTAGCTACCTACGAGCAGTACTTC
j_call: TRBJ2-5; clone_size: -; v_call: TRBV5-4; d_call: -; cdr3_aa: CASSFRQGTQYF; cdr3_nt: TGTGCCAGCAGCTTTCGCCAAGGGACCCAGTACTTC
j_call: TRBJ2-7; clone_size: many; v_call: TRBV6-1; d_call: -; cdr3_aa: CASSAPGFQGHEQYF; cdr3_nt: TGTGCCAGCAGTGCTCCCGGATTTCAGGGCCACGAGCAGTACTTC
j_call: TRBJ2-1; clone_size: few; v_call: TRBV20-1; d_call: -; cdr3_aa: CSARASSYNEQFF; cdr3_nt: TGCAGTGCTAGGGCCAGCTCCTACAATGAGCAGTTCTTC
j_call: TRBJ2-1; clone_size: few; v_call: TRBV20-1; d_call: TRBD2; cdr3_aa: CSARVGRRGNEQFF; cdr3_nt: TGCAGTGCTAGAGTCGGGAGGCGGGGCAATGAGCAGTTCTTC
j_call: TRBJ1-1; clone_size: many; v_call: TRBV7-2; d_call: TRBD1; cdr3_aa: CASSSGTANTEAFF; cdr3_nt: TGTGCCAGCAGTTCCGGGACAGCGAACACTGAAGCTTTCTTT
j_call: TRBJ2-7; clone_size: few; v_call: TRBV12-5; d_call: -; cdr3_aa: CASGLRGGYEQYF; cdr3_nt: TGTGCTAGTGGTTTACGAGGGGGCTACGAGCAGTACTTC
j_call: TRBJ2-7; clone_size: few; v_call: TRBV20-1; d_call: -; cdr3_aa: CSARDQDGSTLYEQYF; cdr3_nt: TGCAGTGCTAGAGATCAGGATGGGAGTACATTGTACGAGCAGTACTTC
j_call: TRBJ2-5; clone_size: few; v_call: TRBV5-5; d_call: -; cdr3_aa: CASTEVLGLETQYF; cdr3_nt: TGTGCCAGCACCGAGGTCCTAGGCCTGGAGACCCAGTACTTC
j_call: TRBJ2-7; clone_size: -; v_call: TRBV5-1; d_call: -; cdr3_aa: CASSLLARDHEQYF; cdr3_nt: TGCGCCAGCAGCTTACTCGCCAGGGACCACGAGCAGTACTTC
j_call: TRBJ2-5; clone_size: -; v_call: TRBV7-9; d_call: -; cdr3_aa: CASSLDPGLTRGETQYF; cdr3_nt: TGTGCCAGCAGCTTAGACCCCGGACTAACCAGAGGGGAGACCCAGTACTTC
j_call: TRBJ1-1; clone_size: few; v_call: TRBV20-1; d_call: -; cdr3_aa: CSAREEAFF; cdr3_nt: TGCAGTGCTAGGGAGGAAGCTTTCTTT
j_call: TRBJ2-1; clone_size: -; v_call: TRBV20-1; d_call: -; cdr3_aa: CSAPTSPTYNEQFF; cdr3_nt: TGCAGTGCGCCCACTAGCCCGACCTACAATGAGCAGTTCTTC
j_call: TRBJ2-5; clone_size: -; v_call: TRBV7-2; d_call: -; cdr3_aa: CASSLAKGTLKETQYF; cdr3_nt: TGTGCCAGCAGCTTAGCGAAAGGAACTCTTAAGGAGACCCAGTACTTC
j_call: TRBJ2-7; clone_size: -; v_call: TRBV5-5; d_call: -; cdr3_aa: CASIPVSEGEQYF; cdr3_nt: TGTGCCAGCATTCCGGTTTCGGAGGGCGAGCAGTACTTC
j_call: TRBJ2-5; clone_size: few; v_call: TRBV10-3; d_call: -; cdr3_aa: CAISDPKEKTQYF; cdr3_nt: TGTGCCATCAGTGATCCCAAGGAAAAGACCCAGTACTTC
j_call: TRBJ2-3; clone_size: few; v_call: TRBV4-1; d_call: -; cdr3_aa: CASSQDFTDTQYF; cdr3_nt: TGCGCCAGCAGCCAAGATTTCACAGATACGCAGTATTTT
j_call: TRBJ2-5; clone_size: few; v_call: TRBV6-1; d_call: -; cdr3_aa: CASSTGYPTETQYF; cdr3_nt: TGTGCCAGCAGTACCGGCTACCCCACAGAGACCCAGTACTTC
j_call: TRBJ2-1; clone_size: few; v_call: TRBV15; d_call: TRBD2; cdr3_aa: CATSTPAGVGNEQFF; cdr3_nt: TGTGCCACCAGCACTCCAGCGGGAGTGGGCAATGAGCAGTTCTTC
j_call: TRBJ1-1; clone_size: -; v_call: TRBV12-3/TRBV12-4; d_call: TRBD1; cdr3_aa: CASSGQGVTEAFF; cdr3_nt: TGTGCCAGCAGTGGACAGGGGGTCACTGAAGCTTTCTTT
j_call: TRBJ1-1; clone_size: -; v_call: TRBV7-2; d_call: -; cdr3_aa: CASSSQTRQNTEAFF; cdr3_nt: TGTGCCAGCAGCTCTCAAACTCGTCAGAACACTGAAGCTTTCTTT
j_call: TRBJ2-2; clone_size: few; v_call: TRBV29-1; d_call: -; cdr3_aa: CSVRYGGRSGELFF; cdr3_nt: TGCAGCGTCCGGTATGGGGGTAGGAGCGGGGAGCTGTTTTTT
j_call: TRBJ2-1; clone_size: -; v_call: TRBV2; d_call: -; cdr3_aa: CASSEESSSYNEQFF; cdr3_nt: TGTGCCAGCAGTGAAGAGAGTAGCTCCTACAATGAGCAGTTCTTC
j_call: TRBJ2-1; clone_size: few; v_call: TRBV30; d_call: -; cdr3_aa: CAWEDRYNEQFF; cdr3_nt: TGTGCCTGGGAAGACAGGTACAATGAGCAGTTCTTC